The clone carrying this T cell receptor beta chain has only a few counts. Its antigen is not known. This entry comes from a study of CD8 T cells in ankylosing spondylitis. TCRdb re-called the 5' RACE reads through MiXCR, storing one row per CDR3 protein. The table has around 340,000 distinct CDR3 sequences, 20% to 25% seen once. Study results and limitations: Significant enrichment of disease-linked clones was reported in matched ankylosing spondylitis synovial fluid. Disease-linked clones displayed a CD8+ phenotype and appeared relatively rarely in peripheral blood.

Sequences were obtained from blood, either unsorted or a sorted T cell fraction (not recorded which). This sequence was found in a male donor with ankylosing spondylitis or in good health (not recorded which).

CDR3 in DNA: TGTGCCAGCAGCTCCCGGGACAGGGCCTACGAGCAGTACTTC. Protein product: CASSSRDRAYEQYF. The chain recombines TRBV7-9 with TRBJ2-7; TRBD1 agrees at 9 bases. Trimming cost V 4 bases and J 2 bases; bases outside gene matches: 3. The CDR3 extends over 14 amino acids. The germline V gene encodes CDR1 SEHNR and CDR2 FQNEAQ (reference sequence). The full variable domain, its missing parts supplied by reference TRBV7-9 and TRBJ2-7, is DTGVSQNPRHKITKRGQNVTFRCDPISEHNRLYWYRQTLGQGPEFLTYFQNEAQLEKSRLLSDRFSAERPKGSFSTLEIQRTEQGDSAMYLCASSSRDRAYEQYFGPGTRLTVT.